One and the same sample provided the 18 T cell receptor beta chains below, sequenced in a study of response to subunit inactivated influenza vaccine (dated by TCRdb to 2016 to 2019). The library was prepared using RT-PCR. The listed sequencing device is Illumina HiSeq 2500. TCRdb trimmed the raw reads at Q25, called clones with MiXCR and kept productive beta chains. Each record represents a unique CDR3 protein, reported with the most common genes and DNA among its rows. Counted in this sample were 800,000 or so distinct CDR3 sequences; 21% of them appeared once. The ten largest clonotypes hold more than 8.5% of the sample. The source was PBMCs from blood, collected around 5 days after vaccination. The source is a man between 50 and 59 years old who received an inactivated influenza vaccine. Donor details come from another sample of the same person, matched by shared clones.

A few counts support this clonotype. This chain connects TRBV6-1 to TRBJ1-5; no reliable D call. V lost 0 bases to trimming and J lost 0 bases, with 15 bases between them. CDR1 is MNHNS and CDR2 is SASEGT in the germline V gene. This CDR3 has 18 residues. This CDR3 is CASSEALRYGDSNQPQHF. CDR3 nucleotide sequence: TGTGCCAGCAGTGAAGCGCTTCGTTATGGAGATAGCAATCAGCCCCAGCATTTT.

The rearrangement uses TRBV29-1 and TRBJ2-5, with D perhaps assigned TRBD1 or TRBD2 (6 bases each). Germline loops: CDR1 SQVTM, CDR2 ANQGSEA. The CDR3 is 12 amino acids. The germline V and J ends were trimmed by 8 bases and 5 bases, with 15 bases remaining between them. This CDR3 is CSTQGRRETQYF. The CDR3 coding sequence is TGCAGCACCCAGGGGAGGAGGGAGACCCAGTACTTC. The full variable domain, its missing parts supplied by reference TRBV29-1 and TRBJ2-5, is SAVISQKPSRDICQRGTSLTIQCQVDSQVTMMFWYRQQPGQSLTLIATANQGSEATYESGFVIDKFPISRPNLTFSTLTVSNMSPEDSSIYLCSTQGRRETQYFGPGTRLLVL.

This clonotype was counted between two and nine times. The V and J genes are TRBV7-8 and TRBJ2-7; TRBD2 matches 12 bases. V shed 5 bases, J shed 4 bases, and the junction held 12 bases outside the gene matches. CDR1 and CDR2 (germline): SGHVS, FQNEAQ. The CDR3 length is 17 residues. The DNA for the CDR3 is TGTGCCAGCAGCCTAACATCTAGCGGGAGGGCCCTTTACGAGCAGTACTTC. This sequence encodes CASSLTSSGRALYEQYF.

V and J are TRBV7-2 and TRBJ1-6; 7 bases are shared with TRBD1. Trimming at V came to 2 bases and at J to 7 bases, leaving 8 bases not matched to a gene. The germline V gene encodes CDR1 SGHTA and CDR2 FQGNSA. The CDR3 runs 16 residues. The CDR3 protein is CASSLSSTQGNSPLHF. In DNA form, the CDR3 reads TGTGCCAGCAGCTTATCGAGTACACAGGGGAATTCACCCCTCCACTTT.

The chain employs TRBV5-1 and TRBJ1-1, with TRBD1 matching over 9 bases. The V gene's germline CDR1 is SGHRS and CDR2 YFSETQ. J lost 4 bases, V lost 4 bases, and 5 bases had no gene match. This CDR3 is built from 14 residues. The CDR3 DNA is TGCGCCAGCAGCCCCTCGGGACAGGGCACTGAAGCTTTCTTT. Encoded protein: CASSPSGQGTEAFF.

This rearrangement joins TRBV11-2 to TRBJ1-6; the D gene is possibly TRBD1 (5 bases). CDR3 size: 15 residues. In germline, CDR1 is SGHAT, CDR2 FQNNGV. V lost 5 bases, J lost 15 bases, and 23 bases lay in between. CDR3 nucleotides: TGTGCCAGCAGCGCCCAGGTGAGGAGGGGAGCCTTCCTCCACTTT. It is translated as CASSAQVRRGAFLHF. Full variable domain (outside the CDR3, taken from reference TRBV11-2 and TRBJ1-6): EAGVAQSPRYKIIEKRQSVAFWCNPISGHATLYWYQQILGQGPKLLIQFQNNGVVDDSQLPKDRFSAERLKGVDSTLKIQPAKLEDSAVYLCASSAQVRRGAFLHFGNGTRLTVT.

This clonotype showed up just a few times. The rearrangement links TRBV5-1 to TRBJ1-2; D unclear. The V end was cut by 0 bases, the J end by 4 bases, with 16 bases between. This CDR3 has 16 amino acids. From germline, CDR1 is SGHRS and CDR2 YFSETQ. The chain's CDR3 is CASSLAPGEIIYGYTF. DNA for the CDR3: TGCGCCAGCAGCTTGGCGCCTGGTGAGATTATCTATGGCTACACCTTC.

Regarding this clonotype: The junction shows a germline mismatch at one end, possibly a read error. The gene calls are TRBV20-1 and TRBJ1-5; 8 bases are shared with TRBD1. The CDR3 sequence is 15 residues long. CDR1 is DFQATT and CDR2 is SNEGSKA in the germline V gene (reference sequence). In DNA form, the CDR3 reads TGCAGTGCTAGAGAGACAGGGGTCAGCAATCAGCCCCAGCCTTTT. This codes for CSARETGVSNQPQPF.

The chain combines TRBV20-1 with TRBJ2-5; D assignment may be TRBD1 or TRBD2 (5 bases each). Trimming removed 1 base from V and 4 bases from J, with 16 bases in between. The CDR3 is made up of 15 amino acids. Germline assignment: CDR1 DFQATT and CDR2 SNEGSKA (reference sequence). The CDR3 loop reads CSARGRDPWGETQYF. The CDR3, as DNA: TGCAGTGCTAGAGGCCGGGACCCCTGGGGAGAGACCCAGTACTTC.

This clonotype was recorded a few times. V gene TRBV5-1 combines with J gene TRBJ2-1, with D possibly being TRBD2 (6 bases). The ends were cut back, 0 bases at V and 0 bases at J, with 16 bases in the middle. The CDR3 spans 18 residues. The germline V gene encodes CDR1 SGHRS and CDR2 YFSETQ. In DNA form, the CDR3 reads TGCGCCAGCAGCTTGGGGGTACTAGCCTCTAGCTCCTACAATGAGCAGTTCTTC. This encodes CASSLGVLASSSYNEQFF.

The chain recombines TRBV5-1 with TRBJ2-3; the D call may be TRBD1 or TRBD2 (5 bases each). Trimming took off 4 bases at V and 4 bases at J, with 16 bases between the two ends. The germline V gene has CDR1 SGHRS and CDR2 YFSETQ. The CDR3 covers 15 residues. CDR3 bases: TGCGCCAGCAGCCTATCGGGGCTCGGCGCAGATACGCAGTATTTT. It yields the protein CASSLSGLGADTQYF.

The V call is TRBV20-1, the J call TRBJ2-5; D may be TRBD1 or TRBD2 (6 bases each). CDR1 and CDR2 from the germline V gene are DFQATT and SNEGSKA (reference sequence). The CDR3 totals 15 residues. V shed 3 bases and J shed 0 bases, with 14 bases lying between them. The CDR3 region is CSASSGGQYQETQYF. The CDR3 DNA is TGCAGTGCTAGCTCCGGGGGCCAGTACCAAGAGACCCAGTACTTC.

This clonotype was found many times. The chain links TRBV12-3 or TRBV12-4 to TRBJ1-1, with no clear D. The CDR3 consists of 16 residues. The V end lost 6 bases, the J end lost 2 bases, and 19 bases lay between the germline ends. The CDR3: CASSDPGGFTNTEAFF. The CDR3 region has the DNA TGTGCCAGCAGCGATCCCGGCGGGTTCACAAACACTGAAGCTTTCTTT.

The sample holds a few counts of this clonotype. CDR3 region: CASSARTGRSYNEQFF. As DNA, the CDR3 is TGTGCCAGCAGTGCCAGGACAGGACGCTCCTACAATGAGCAGTTCTTC. V is TRBV12-3 or TRBV12-4 and J is TRBJ2-1, with TRBD1 matching 7 bases. Trimming removed 5 bases from V and 0 bases from J; junction bases left unmatched: 7. There are 16 residues in the CDR3.

The chain is built from TRBV12-3 or TRBV12-4 and TRBJ2-3; D call uncertain. V was clipped by 7 bases and J by 5 bases, with 13 bases between them. The CDR3 is made up of 13 amino acids. The CDR3 loop reads CASTEGGKDTQYF. The CDR3 DNA sequence: TGTGCCAGCACCGAAGGTGGTAAAGATACGCAGTATTTT.

This clonotype has a handful of counts. This rearrangement joins TRBV14 to TRBJ2-7; 8 nucleotides agree with TRBD1. Trimming took 4 bases from V and 5 from J; bases not matched to a gene: 10. CDR1 and CDR2 (germline): SGHDN, FVKESK. The CDR3 covers 15 residues. For the CDR3, the DNA is TGTGCCAGCAGCCTCTACAGGGGGATTGCCCACGAGCAGTACTTC. Translation gives CASSLYRGIAHEQYF.

The chain uses TRBV5-6 and TRBJ2-5; D is possibly TRBD2 (6 bases). Germline V CDR1 and CDR2: SGHDT, YYEEEE. V lost 8 bases and J 5 bases, leaving 13 bases between the germline ends. The CDR3 spans 12 residues. This CDR3 is CASTYRGETQYF. The CDR3 bases are TGTGCCAGTACCTACCGGGGGGAGACCCAGTACTTC.

The chain is built from TRBV20-1 and TRBJ1-2; maybe TRBD1 (5 bases). This CDR3 has 12 amino acids. CDR1 and CDR2 from the germline V gene are DFQATT and SNEGSKA (reference sequence). The CDR3 nucleotides are TGCACATCCTACGGGGCTCCCTATGGCTACACCTTC. This gives the protein CTSYGAPYGYTF.